The TCR beta chain described here comes from a study of Ad26.COV2.S vaccination and SARS-CoV-2 variants (dated by TCRdb to the early 2020s). At the level of the whole study: Donors in the vaccine arm were drawn from COV1001, a phase I-IIa trial of Ad26.COV2.S in healthy adults that was multicentre, randomized, double-blind and placebo-controlled. Ad26.COV2.S was given intramuscularly at 5x10^10 or 1x10^11 viral particles, as a single shot or as two shots 56 days apart. Sequencing of the TCRbeta repertoire served to evaluate the specificity and breadth of SARS-CoV-2-reactive T cell receptors following Ad26.COV2.S vaccination. A total of 32 samples were included in the TCR-sequenced set, comprising roughly 19 Ad26.COV2.S vaccine recipients, 5 placebo recipients and 8 SARS-CoV-2 convalescent individuals. Participants in the trial were split at random into five groups of five each, receiving low-dose or high-dose Ad26.COV2.S once or twice, or else placebo on both occasions. Throughout the experiments and outcome assessment, investigators stayed blinded to trial group allocation. Summary of the overall study and its limitations: The study was not powered to compare responses between vaccine doses or regimens. Ad26.COV2.S recipients had higher spike-specific TCR breadth than placebo recipients (P = 0.0014). It was noted by the authors that total T cell responses may have been underestimated by the TCR breadth and depth analyses. Vaccine and placebo recipients had comparable non-spike TCR breadth, which fits with the vaccine containing only spike. After vaccination, spike-specific CD8+ and CD4+ T cell responses were reported to show substantial breadth.

About this clone: Its target antigen remains unknown. Base qualities are not at hand, and no much larger clone is one base apart.

In light of the paper, this sample's treatment or condition label describes: some 19 received Ad26.COV2.S at low or high dose, single or two shots; about 5 received placebo; per-sample allocation not given. Repertoires of vaccine and placebo recipients were sequenced from samples taken on day 63 after the first injection. Cohort 1b enrolled roughly 25 adults aged 18-55 years at a single site in Boston, USA, between 29 July and 7 August 2020. Ad26.COV2.S was a replication-incompetent adenovirus type 26 vector that expressed a prefusion-stabilized SARS-CoV-2 spike protein derived from the original Wuhan strain. The immunoSEQ Assay was used to sequence TCRbeta CDR3 regions. After extraction, genomic DNA underwent amplification by bias-controlled multiplex PCR, followed by high-throughput sequencing. Turning to the authors' computational methods: To quantify the absolute abundance of each unique TCRbeta CDR3 region, sequences were collapsed and filtered. T cell fraction was estimated by normalizing TCRbeta template counts to usable DNA, which was measured by amplifying reference genes present in all nucleated cells. Repertoire TCRs were annotated as SARS-CoV-2-specific when V gene, CDR3 amino acid sequence and J gene were exactly matched to a known reactive TCR set. The reference SARS-CoV-2 TCR set was obtained from MIRA and was filtered for enrichment in COVID-19-positive ImmuneCODE repertoires, whereby public or cross-reactive TCRs were removed. Using the MIRA antigens, annotated TCRs were further analysed by specific ORF or by position within an ORF. Breadth was defined as the number of annotated unique rearrangements divided by the total number of unique productive rearrangements, and depth was defined as the summed frequency of the annotated unique rearrangements. TCR breadth was compared between groups using two-sided Wilcoxon rank-sum tests. TCRdb retrieved this table from immuneACCESS and kept in-frame rearrangements only. Not all clones are present; in checked studies, unresolved V genes account for under half, and no reason is known for the remainder. That table gives V, J and clone size, and the DNA gave D and trimming. For this sample the table gives 300,000 to 400,000 clones, of which roughly 85% were detected only once. The ten largest clones add up to 3% to 4% of the sample.

The CDR3 goes from the cysteine to the phenylalanine over 16 residues. The only DNA kept is the CDR3, 48 bases in frame from the first base. The germline V gene sets CDR1 to SNHLY and CDR2 to FYNNEI. Germline trimming amounts to 6 bases on V and 0 bases on J, with 11 as the count of junction bases outside the gene matches. The sequence was collected from a person between 18 and 65 years old who received the Ad26.COV2.S COVID-19 vaccine or a placebo. The chain employs TRBV2 and TRBJ2-7; the central 7 bases match TRBD1. The sample consisted of peripheral blood, taken in a trial of Ad26.COV2.S vaccine versus placebo. The CDR3 loop reads CASRVGGTVTSYEQYF. In nucleotide form, the sequence is TGTGCCAGCAGAGTCGGTGGGACAGTGACCTCCTACGAGCAGTACTTC.